What follows is one T cell receptor (beta chain) and its context. This CDR3 contains 14 residues. V lost 8 bases to trimming and J lost 1 base; unmatched junction nucleotides: 7. The germline V gene has CDR1 SQVTM and CDR2 ANQGSEA. TCRdb re-derived calls from the 5' RACE reads in MiXCR, one entry per CDR3 protein. This sample has 500,000 to 550,000 distinct CDR3 sequences, with around 20% found just once. These data originate in a study of identical twins. The same specimen was also included in a second study, on T cells expressing NK-cell markers. That paper states: Dominant NKG2C+ clonotypes were found to form about 1.0-7.5% of CD8+ T cells in a handful of donors.

The TCR comes from a woman aged 18-29 years in good health. Sequencing was carried out using CD4+ T cells sorted from blood. This chain links TRBV29-1 with TRBJ2-3, with 9 bases that match TRBD1. In nucleotides, the CDR3 is TGCAGCATCGACCGGGACAGGGGCACAGATACGCAGTATTTT. This sequence encodes CSIDRDRGTDTQYF.